This T cell receptor (beta chain) was sequenced in a study of T cell repertoires in cytomegalovirus infection (dated by TCRdb to about 2019). With regard to the full study: Peptide stimulations targeted recently identified HLA-C-restricted CMV epitopes, whose presentation resists viral immunomodulation, together with well-studied HLA-B-restricted epitopes. The HLA type of each donor mattered for the analysis, because public TCR beta signatures pointed to carriage of CMV infection along with the matching HLA type. The investigation overall reported the following: In both this cohort and an independent cohort of over 350 donors, the cumulative frequency of public TCR beta family members distinguished carriers of CMV infection plus the relevant HLA type. The ex vivo response was dominated by HLA-C-restricted CMV-specific TCR beta clonotypes, and the single most frequent clonotype in two of eight donors was supplied by these HLA-C-restricted clonotypes.

There are 10 amino acids in the CDR3, from cysteine to phenylalanine inclusive. The only DNA kept is the CDR3, 30 bases in frame from the first base. The germline V gene yields SGHVS for CDR1 and FNYEAQ for CDR2. TCRdb names Illumina HiSeq 1500 as the instrument used. The raw public reads went through TCRdb reprocessing: fastp at Q25, MiXCR clone calling, in-frame beta chains kept. Each record represents a unique CDR3 protein, reported with the most common genes and DNA among its rows. The sample profile shows fewer than 1,000,000 distinct CDR3 sequences; roughly 31% of them were found once. The top ten clones comprise about an eighth of the sample. Explained via the paper, the treatment or condition label denotes: in vitro stimulation with specific CMV peptide epitopes to enrich CMV-specific T cells. Worth noting for this clonotype: Its antigen is not yet known. Within one base of it there is no much larger clone, and no base qualities were kept.

The sequence links TRBV7-6 to TRBJ1-1, with 8 bases matching TRBD1. The sample was cultured CD8+ T cells from PBMCs, taken from culture after CMV antigen stimulation. This clonotype originated in a human donor in good health (CMV status not recorded). Some clones in this sample may be carry-over from other donors' samples. The CDR3 amino acid sequence is: CATGVTEAFF. The nucleotide sequence is TGTGCGACAGGGGTGACTGAAGCTTTCTTT.